This T cell receptor beta chain originates from a study of response to subunit inactivated influenza vaccine. Study results and limitations: T cells newly recruited by each seasonal influenza vaccination are few, the authors suggested.

V lost 7 bases to trimming and J lost 4 bases; unmatched junction nucleotides: 7. The CDR3 contains 13 residues. Per the germline V gene, CDR1 is MNHEY and CDR2 is SVGEGT. This clonotype appeared a few times. The antigen is undetermined. A single record per CDR3 protein comes from TCRdb applying MiXCR to the RT-PCR reads. The table has under 950,000 distinct CDR3 sequences, 21% seen once. This clonotype was sampled from a man aged 50 to 59 who received an inactivated influenza vaccine. The chain combines TRBV6-2 or TRBV6-3 with TRBJ2-7, with TRBD1 matching over 7 bases. Sequencing used PBMCs from blood, obtained roughly 5 days after vaccination. Written as DNA, the CDR3 is TGTGCCAGCAAGGGTCACAGGGGATACGAGCAGTACTTC. Its protein product is CASKGHRGYEQYF.